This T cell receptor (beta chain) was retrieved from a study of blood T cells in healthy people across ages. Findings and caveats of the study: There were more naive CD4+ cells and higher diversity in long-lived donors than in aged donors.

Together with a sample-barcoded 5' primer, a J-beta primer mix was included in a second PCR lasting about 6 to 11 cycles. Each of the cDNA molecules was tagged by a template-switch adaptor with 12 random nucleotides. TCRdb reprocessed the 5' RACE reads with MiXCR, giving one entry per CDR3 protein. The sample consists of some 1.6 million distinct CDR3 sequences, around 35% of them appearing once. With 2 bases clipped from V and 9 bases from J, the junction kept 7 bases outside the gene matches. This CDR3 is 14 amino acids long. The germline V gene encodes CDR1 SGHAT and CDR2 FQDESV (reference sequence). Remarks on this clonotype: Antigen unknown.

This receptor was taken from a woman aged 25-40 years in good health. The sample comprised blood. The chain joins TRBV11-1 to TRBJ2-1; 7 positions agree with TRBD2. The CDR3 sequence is CASSLYSSGGEQFF. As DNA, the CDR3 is TGTGCCAGCAGCTTATACTCATCGGGAGGTGAGCAGTTCTTC.